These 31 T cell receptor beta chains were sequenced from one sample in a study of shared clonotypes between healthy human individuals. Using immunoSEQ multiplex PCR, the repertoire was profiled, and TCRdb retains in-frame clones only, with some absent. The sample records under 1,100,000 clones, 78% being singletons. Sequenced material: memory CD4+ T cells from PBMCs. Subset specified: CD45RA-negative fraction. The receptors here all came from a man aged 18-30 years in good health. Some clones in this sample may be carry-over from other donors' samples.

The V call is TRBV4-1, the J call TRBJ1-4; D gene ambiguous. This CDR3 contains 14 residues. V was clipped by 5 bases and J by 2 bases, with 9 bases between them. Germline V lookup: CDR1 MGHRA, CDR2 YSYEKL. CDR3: CASSFDGTNEKLFF. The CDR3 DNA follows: TGCGCCAGCAGCTTCGACGGGACTAATGAAAAACTGTTTTTT.

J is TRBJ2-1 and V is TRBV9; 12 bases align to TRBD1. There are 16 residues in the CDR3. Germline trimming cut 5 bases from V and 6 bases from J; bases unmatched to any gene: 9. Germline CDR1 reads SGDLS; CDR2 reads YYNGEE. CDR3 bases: TGTGCCAGCAGGATTCCGGGACAGGGGGCTATCAATGAGCAGTTCTTC. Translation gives CASRIPGQGAINEQFF.

The DNA for the CDR3 is TGTGCCAGCAGTCGGACTTACTATGGCTACACCTTC. Encoded protein: CASSRTYYGYTF. V gene TRBV6-5 combines with J gene TRBJ1-2; no definite D call. V was pared by 5 bases and J by 3 bases, with 7 bases between. CDR1 and CDR2 from the germline V gene are MNHEY and SVGAGI. The CDR3 totals 12 residues.

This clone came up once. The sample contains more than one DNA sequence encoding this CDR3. The CDR3 DNA reads as TGTGCCAGCAGTGAAGGTCCTTCCTCCTACGAGCAGTACTTC. Translating it yields CASSEGPSSYEQYF. J is TRBJ2-7 and V is TRBV6-1, with D uncertain. The V end lost 1 base, the J end lost 0 bases, and 7 bases lay between the germline ends. This CDR3 has 14 residues. Germline CDR1 is MNHNS and CDR2 is SASEGT.

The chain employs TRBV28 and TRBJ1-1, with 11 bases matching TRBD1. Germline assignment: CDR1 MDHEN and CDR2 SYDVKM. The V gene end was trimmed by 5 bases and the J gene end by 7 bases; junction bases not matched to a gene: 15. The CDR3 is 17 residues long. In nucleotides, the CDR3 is TGTGCCAGCAGTCTAGGCCTAGTTCGGACAGGGGGCCTTGAAGCTTTCTTT. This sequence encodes CASSLGLVRTGGLEAFF.

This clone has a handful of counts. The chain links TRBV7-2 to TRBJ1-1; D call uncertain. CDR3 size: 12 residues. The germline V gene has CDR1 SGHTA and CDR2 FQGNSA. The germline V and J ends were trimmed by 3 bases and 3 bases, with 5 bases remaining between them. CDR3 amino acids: CASSFRDTEAFF. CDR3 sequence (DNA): TGTGCCAGCAGCTTTAGGGACACTGAAGCTTTCTTT.

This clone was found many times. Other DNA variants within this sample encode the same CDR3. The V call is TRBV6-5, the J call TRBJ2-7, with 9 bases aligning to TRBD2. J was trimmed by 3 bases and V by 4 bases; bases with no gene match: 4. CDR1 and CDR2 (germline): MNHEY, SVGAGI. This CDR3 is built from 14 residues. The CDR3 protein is CASSSTAGGYEQYF. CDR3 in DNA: TGTGCCAGCAGTTCCACAGCGGGAGGCTACGAGCAGTACTTC.

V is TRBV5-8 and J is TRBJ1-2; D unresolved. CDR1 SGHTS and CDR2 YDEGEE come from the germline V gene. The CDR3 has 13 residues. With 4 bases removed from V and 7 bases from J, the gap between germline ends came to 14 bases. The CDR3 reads CASSKEVGVGYTF. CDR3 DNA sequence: TGTGCCAGCAGCAAGGAGGTTGGGGTTGGCTACACCTTC. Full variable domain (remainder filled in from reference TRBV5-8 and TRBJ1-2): EAGVTQSPTHLIKTRGQQATLRCSPISGHTSVYWYQQALGLGLQFLLWYDEGEERNRGNFPPRFSGRQFPNYSSELNVNALELEDSALYLCASSKEVGVGYTFGSGTRLTVV.

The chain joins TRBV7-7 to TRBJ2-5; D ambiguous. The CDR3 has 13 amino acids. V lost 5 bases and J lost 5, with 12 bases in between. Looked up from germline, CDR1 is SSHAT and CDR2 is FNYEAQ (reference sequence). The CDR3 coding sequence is TGTGCCAGCAGCCGATCAGGTGCGGAGACCCAGTACTTC. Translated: CASSRSGAETQYF. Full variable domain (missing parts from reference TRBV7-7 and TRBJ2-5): GAGVSQSPRYKVTKRGQDVTLRCDPISSHATLYWYQQALGQGPEFLTYFNYEAQPDKSGLPSDRFSAERPEGSISTLTIQRTEQRDSAMYRCASSRSGAETQYFGPGTRLLVL.

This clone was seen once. The CDR3 spells CASSAPDRGLYGYTF. The CDR3 nucleotides read TGTGCCAGCAGCGCCCCGGACAGGGGGCTGTATGGCTACACCTTC. The rearrangement joins TRBV9 to TRBJ1-2; the match to TRBD1 covers 11 bases. Germline CDR1 is SGDLS and CDR2 is YYNGEE. V shed 3 bases, J shed 5 bases, and the junction held 6 bases outside the gene matches. The CDR3 is made up of 15 amino acids.

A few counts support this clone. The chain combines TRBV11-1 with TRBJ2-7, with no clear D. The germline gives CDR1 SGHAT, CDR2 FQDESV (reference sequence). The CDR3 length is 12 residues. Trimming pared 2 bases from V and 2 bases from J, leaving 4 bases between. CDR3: CASSLFTYEQYF. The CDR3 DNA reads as TGTGCCAGCAGCTTATTTACCTACGAGCAGTACTTC.

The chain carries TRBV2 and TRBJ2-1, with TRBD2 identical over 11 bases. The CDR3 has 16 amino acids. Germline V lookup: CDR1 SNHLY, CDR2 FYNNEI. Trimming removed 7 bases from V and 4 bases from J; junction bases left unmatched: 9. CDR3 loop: CASTTSGTPPYNEQFF. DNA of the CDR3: TGTGCCAGCACGACTAGCGGGACGCCACCGTACAATGAGCAGTTCTTC.

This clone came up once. CDR3: CASSPRHQDEQFF. The CDR3 coding sequence is TGTGCCAGCAGCCCGAGACATCAAGATGAGCAGTTCTTC. The chain has TRBV7-2 and TRBJ2-1; D uncertain. CDR1 SGHTA and CDR2 FQGNSA come from the germline V gene. This CDR3 has 13 residues. V gave up 5 bases and J gave up 8 bases, with 13 bases separating them.

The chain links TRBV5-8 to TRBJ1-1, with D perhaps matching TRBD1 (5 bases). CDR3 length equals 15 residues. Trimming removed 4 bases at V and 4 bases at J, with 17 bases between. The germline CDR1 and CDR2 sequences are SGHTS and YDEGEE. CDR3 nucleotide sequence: TGTGCCAGCAGCCTGAGAGGGGCGTTGAGCACTGAAGCTTTCTTT. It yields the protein CASSLRGALSTEAFF.

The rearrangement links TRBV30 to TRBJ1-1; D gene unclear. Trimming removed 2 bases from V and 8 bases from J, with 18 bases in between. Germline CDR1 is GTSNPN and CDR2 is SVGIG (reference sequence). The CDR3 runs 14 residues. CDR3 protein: CAWSTQTLAREAFF. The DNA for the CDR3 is TGTGCCTGGAGTACCCAAACCTTGGCTCGAGAAGCTTTCTTT.

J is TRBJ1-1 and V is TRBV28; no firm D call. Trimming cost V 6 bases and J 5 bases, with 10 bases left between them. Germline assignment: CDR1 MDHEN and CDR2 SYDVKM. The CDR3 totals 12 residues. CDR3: CASRIRGTEAFF. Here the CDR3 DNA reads TGTGCCAGCAGAATAAGAGGAACTGAAGCTTTCTTT.

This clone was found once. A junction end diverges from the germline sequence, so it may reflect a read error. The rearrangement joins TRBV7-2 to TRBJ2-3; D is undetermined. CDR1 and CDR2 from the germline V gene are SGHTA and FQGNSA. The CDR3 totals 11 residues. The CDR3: CASSLDRAPDF. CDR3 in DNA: TGTGCCAGCAGCTTAGATCGGGCGCCGGATTTT. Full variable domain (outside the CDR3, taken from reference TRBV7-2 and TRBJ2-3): GAGVSQSPSNKVTEKGKDVELRCDPISGHTALYWYRQSLGQGLEFLIYFQGNSAPDKSGLPSDRFSAERTGGSVSTLTIQRTQQEDSAVYLCASSLDRAPDFGPGTRLTVL.

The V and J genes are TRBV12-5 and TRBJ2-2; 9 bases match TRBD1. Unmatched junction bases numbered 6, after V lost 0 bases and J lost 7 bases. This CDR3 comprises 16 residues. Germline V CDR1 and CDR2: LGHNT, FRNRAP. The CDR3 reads CASGLVHGQGFGELFF. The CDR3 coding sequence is TGTGCTAGTGGTTTGGTACATGGACAGGGGTTCGGGGAGCTGTTTTTT.

The chain's CDR3 is CAWSGLVHEQYF. In DNA, the CDR3 is TGTGCCTGGAGTGGGCTGGTCCACGAGCAGTACTTC. The chain couples TRBV30 to TRBJ2-7; D is unclear. The germline V gene has CDR1 GTSNPN and CDR2 SVGIG (reference sequence). V lost 1 base and J 5 bases, leaving 9 bases between the germline ends. The CDR3 runs 12 residues.

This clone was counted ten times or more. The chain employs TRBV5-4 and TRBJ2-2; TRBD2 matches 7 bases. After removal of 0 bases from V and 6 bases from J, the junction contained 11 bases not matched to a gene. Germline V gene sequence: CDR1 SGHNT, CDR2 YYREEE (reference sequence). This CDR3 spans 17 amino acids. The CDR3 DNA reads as TGTGCCAGCAGCTTGGAGTTTTTGGCGGGAGCGGCCGGGGAGCTGTTTTTT. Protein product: CASSLEFLAGAAGELFF.

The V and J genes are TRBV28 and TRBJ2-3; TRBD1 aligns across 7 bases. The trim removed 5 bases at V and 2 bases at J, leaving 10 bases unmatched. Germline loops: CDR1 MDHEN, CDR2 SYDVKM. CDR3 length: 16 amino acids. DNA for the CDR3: TGTGCCAGCAGTCCCCGCCGACAGGGCTACACAGATACGCAGTATTTT. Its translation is CASSPRRQGYTDTQYF.

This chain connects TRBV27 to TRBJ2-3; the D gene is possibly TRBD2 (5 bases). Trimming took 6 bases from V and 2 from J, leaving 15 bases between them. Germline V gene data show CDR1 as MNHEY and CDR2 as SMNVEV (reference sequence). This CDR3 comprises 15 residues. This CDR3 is CASRDLGGPTDTQYF. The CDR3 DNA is TGTGCCAGCAGGGACCTTGGAGGCCCCACAGATACGCAGTATTTT.

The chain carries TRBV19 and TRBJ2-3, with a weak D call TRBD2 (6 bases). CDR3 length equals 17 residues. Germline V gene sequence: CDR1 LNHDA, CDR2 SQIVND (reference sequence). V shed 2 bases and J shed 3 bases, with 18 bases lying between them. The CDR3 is CASSIIPGTAATDTQYF. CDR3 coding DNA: TGTGCCAGTAGTATAATCCCCGGGACTGCAGCGACAGATACGCAGTATTTT. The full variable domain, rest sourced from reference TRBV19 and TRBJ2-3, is DGGITQSPKYLFRKEGQNVTLSCEQNLNHDAMYWYRQDPGQGLRLIYYSQIVNDFQKGDIAEGYSVSREKKESFPLTVTSAQKNPTAFYLCASSIIPGTAATDTQYFGPGTRLTVL.

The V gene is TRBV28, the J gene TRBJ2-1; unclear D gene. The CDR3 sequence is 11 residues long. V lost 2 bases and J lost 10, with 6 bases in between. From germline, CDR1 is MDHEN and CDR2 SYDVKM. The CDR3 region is CASSLGREQFF. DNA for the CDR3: TGTGCCAGCAGTTTAGGAAGGGAGCAGTTCTTC.

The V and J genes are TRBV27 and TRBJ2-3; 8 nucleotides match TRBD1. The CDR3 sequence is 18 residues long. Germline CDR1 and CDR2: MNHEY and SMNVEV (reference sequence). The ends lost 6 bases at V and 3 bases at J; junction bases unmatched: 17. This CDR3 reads CASRLLSRGPSWTDTQYF. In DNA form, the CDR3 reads TGTGCCAGCAGACTCCTATCCAGGGGGCCATCGTGGACAGATACGCAGTATTTT.

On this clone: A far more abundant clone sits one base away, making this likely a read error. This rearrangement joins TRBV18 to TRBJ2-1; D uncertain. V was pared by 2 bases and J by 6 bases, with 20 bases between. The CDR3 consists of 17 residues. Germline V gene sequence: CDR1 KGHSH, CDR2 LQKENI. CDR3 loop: CASSPMSNSSVPNEQFF. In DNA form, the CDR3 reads TGTGCCAGCTCACCAATGAGCAATTCTTCCGTACCCAATGAGCAGTTCTTC. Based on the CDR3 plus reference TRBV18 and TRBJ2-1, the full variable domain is NAGVMQNPRHLVRRRGQEARLRCSPMKGHSHVYWYRQLPEEGLKFMVYLQKENIIDESGMPKERFSAEFPKEGPSILRIQQVVRGDSAAYFCASSPMSNSSVPNEQFFGPGTRLTVL.

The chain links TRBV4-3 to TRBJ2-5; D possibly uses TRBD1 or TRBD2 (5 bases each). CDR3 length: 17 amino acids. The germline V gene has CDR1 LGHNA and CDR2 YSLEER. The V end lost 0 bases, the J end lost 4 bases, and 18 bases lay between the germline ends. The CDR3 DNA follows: TGCGCCAGCAGCCAAGATAGTGTGGGGACGGGGAGAGAGACCCAGTACTTC. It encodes CASSQDSVGTGRETQYF.

CDR3: CASSLEGTKNTYNEQFF. The CDR3 nucleotides are TGTGCCAGCAGCTTAGAGGGGACTAAAAATACCTACAATGAGCAGTTCTTC. The V gene is TRBV7-2, the J gene TRBJ2-1, with 7 bases lining up with TRBD2. The CDR3 sequence is 17 residues long. V lost 1 base to trimming and J lost 2 bases; unmatched junction nucleotides: 8. CDR1 SGHTA and CDR2 FQGNSA come from the germline V gene.

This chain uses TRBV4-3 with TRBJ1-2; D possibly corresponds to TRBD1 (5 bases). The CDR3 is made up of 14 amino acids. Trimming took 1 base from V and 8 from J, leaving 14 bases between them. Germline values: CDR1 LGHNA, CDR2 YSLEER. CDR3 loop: CASSQGGAVDGYTF. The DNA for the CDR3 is TGCGCCAGCAGCCAAGGAGGGGCAGTAGACGGCTACACCTTC.

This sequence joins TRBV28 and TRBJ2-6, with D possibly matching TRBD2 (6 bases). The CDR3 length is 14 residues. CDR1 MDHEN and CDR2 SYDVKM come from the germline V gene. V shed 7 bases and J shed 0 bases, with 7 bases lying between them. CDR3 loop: CASMGGSGANVLTF. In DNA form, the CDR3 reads TGTGCCAGCATGGGGGGCTCTGGGGCCAACGTCCTGACTTTC.

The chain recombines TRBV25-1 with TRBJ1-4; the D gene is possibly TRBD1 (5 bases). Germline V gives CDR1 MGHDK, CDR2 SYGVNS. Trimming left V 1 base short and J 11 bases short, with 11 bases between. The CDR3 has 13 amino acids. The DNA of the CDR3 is TGTGCCAGCAGTGAATCGGGGGACGGGAAACTGTTTTTT. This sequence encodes CASSESGDGKLFF.